The 20 T cell receptor beta chains given below trace back to one sample, sequenced in a study of T-cell memory formation after mild COVID-19. TCRdb analysed the 5' RACE reads with MiXCR anew, one entry per CDR3 protein. The sample has under 600,000 distinct CDR3 sequences, about a fifth seen once. The sequenced sample was PBMCs or a T cell subset sorted from them (not recorded which). These receptors were taken from an adult woman who had mild COVID-19 (a few samples of this study predate the infection). Cell type and time point are not known.

This clonotype was seen only a few times. V and J are TRBV4-1 and TRBJ2-1; D gene unclear. CDR1 and CDR2 (germline): MGHRA, YSYEKL. The CDR3 is made up of 14 amino acids. V lost 0 bases to trimming and J lost 5 bases, with 8 bases between them. The chain's CDR3 is CASSQDDSNNEQFF. As DNA, the CDR3 is TGCGCCAGCAGCCAAGATGATAGTAACAATGAGCAGTTCTTC.

The table lists this clonotype with a few counts. V and J are TRBV5-1 and TRBJ2-1; 8 nucleotides agree with TRBD1. This CDR3 region has 15 residues. Germline CDR1 and CDR2: SGHRS and YFSETQ. V lost 0 bases, J lost 11 bases, and 10 bases stayed unmatched. CDR3 in amino acids: CASSLAGTGQLKQFF. In DNA form, the CDR3 reads TGCGCCAGCAGCTTGGCCGGGACAGGACAGTTGAAGCAGTTCTTC.

This clonotype has just a few counts. This chain joins TRBV29-1 and TRBJ2-6; 7 nucleotides match TRBD1. Germline trimming cut 4 bases from V and 2 bases from J; bases unmatched to any gene: 5. The CDR3 consists of 15 residues. Per germline, CDR1 SQVTM and CDR2 ANQGSEA. CDR3 nucleotides: TGCAGCGTTGGGTCACAGGGGACTGGGGCCAACGTCCTGACTTTC. Its translation is CSVGSQGTGANVLTF.

This clonotype appeared a few times. This rearrangement joins TRBV5-1 to TRBJ2-1; TRBD2 might be the D (5 bases). Germline CDR1 is SGHRS and CDR2 is YFSETQ. V shed 0 bases and J shed 0 bases, with 10 bases lying between them. This CDR3 region has 16 residues. CDR3 protein: CASSLEDLISYNEQFF. The CDR3 DNA reads TGCGCCAGCAGCTTGGAGGACTTGATCTCCTACAATGAGCAGTTCTTC.

The genes are TRBV5-1 and TRBJ2-5; 11 positions agree with TRBD1. Unmatched junction bases numbered 20, after V lost 5 bases and J lost 5 bases. This CDR3 has 19 amino acids. The germline V gene encodes CDR1 SGHRS and CDR2 YFSETQ. The CDR3 DNA reads TGCGCCAGCAGACAGGAGCCCGGGACAGGGGGGCTGAGGTGGGAGACCCAGTACTTC. Translation: CASRQEPGTGGLRWETQYF.

The chain is built from TRBV5-6 and TRBJ2-5; 7 nucleotides match TRBD1. V was clipped by 1 base and J by 5 bases; unmatched bases: 5. Germline CDR1 and CDR2: SGHDT and YYEEEE. This CDR3 contains 14 residues. The CDR3 coding sequence is TGTGCCAGCAGCTTGTTAGGGACAGAGGAGACCCAGTACTTC. Translation: CASSLLGTEETQYF.

This clonotype has just a few counts. The chain uses TRBV18 and TRBJ1-6; D perhaps matches TRBD1 (6 bases). CDR1 is KGHSH, CDR2 LQKENI, per germline. V lost 6 bases, J lost 8 bases, and 17 bases lay in between. This CDR3 spans 15 amino acids. In nucleotides, the CDR3 is TGTGCCAGCTCTCTGGACAGCTTCGGGTATTCACCCCTCCACTTT. Protein sequence: CASSLDSFGYSPLHF.

The V call is TRBV6-2 or TRBV6-3, the J call TRBJ1-5, with a possible D match to TRBD1 (5 bases). Trimming took 2 bases from V and 6 from J, leaving 11 bases between them. CDR1 MNHEY and CDR2 SVGEGT come from the germline V gene. The CDR3 has 14 residues. CDR3 sequence (DNA): TGTGCCAGCAGTTACGGGGGTACAGGTCAGCCCCAGCATTTT. This codes for CASSYGGTGQPQHF.

The V gene is TRBV5-1, the J gene TRBJ2-1; tentative D call: TRBD1 (6 bases). The germline V gene has CDR1 SGHRS and CDR2 YFSETQ. V shed 4 bases and J shed 0 bases, with 11 bases lying between them. The CDR3 is 15 amino acids. CDR3 sequence: CASSPGHSSYNEQFF. The CDR3 bases are TGCGCCAGCAGCCCGGGACATAGCTCCTACAATGAGCAGTTCTTC.

The chain couples TRBV10-3 to TRBJ2-7; D is undetermined. Trimming pared 8 bases from V and 3 bases from J, leaving 11 bases between. The germline gives CDR1 ENHRY, CDR2 SYGVKD. CDR3 size: 12 residues. The CDR3 loop reads CAISDGNYEQYF. The CDR3 nucleotides read TGTGCCATCTCGGACGGTAACTACGAGCAGTACTTC.

This chain's CDR3 is CASSPGPREASYEQYF. CDR3 nucleotides: TGTGCCAGCAGCCCCGGCCCCCGGGAGGCCTCCTACGAGCAGTACTTC. The rearrangement links TRBV7-9 to TRBJ2-7; 7 positions match TRBD2. This CDR3 is built from 16 residues. V gave up 5 bases and J gave up 0 bases; unmatched junction bases: 10. Germline V gene sequence: CDR1 SEHNR, CDR2 FQNEAQ (reference sequence).

The chain recombines TRBV7-9 with TRBJ2-3; D might be TRBD2 (7 bases). This CDR3 is built from 16 residues. The V and J ends lost 0 bases and 0 bases respectively, with 10 bases between them. Looked up from germline, CDR1 is SEHNR and CDR2 is FQNEAQ (reference sequence). This CDR3 is CASSLAGGQSTDTQYF. CDR3 nucleotide sequence: TGTGCCAGCAGCTTAGCGGGGGGGCAAAGCACAGATACGCAGTATTTT.

Details on this clonotype: The conserved final phenylalanine or tryptophan is absent from the CDR3, which likely points to a read error. V gene TRBV5-1 combines with J gene TRBJ2-7; possible D gene TRBD1, 6 bases. This CDR3 spans 13 amino acids. The V gene's germline CDR1 is SGHRS and CDR2 YFSETQ. Deletions cut 0 bases from V and 3 bases from J, with 7 bases between. The CDR3 nucleotides read TGCGCCAGCAGCTTGGGACAGGTCTACGAGCAGTACTTA. This translates into CASSLGQVYEQYL.

This clonotype was counted a few times. This chain joins TRBV29-1 and TRBJ2-4, with D perhaps assigned TRBD1 or TRBD2 (5 bases each). The V end was cut by 6 bases, the J end by 1 base, with 13 bases between. This CDR3 contains 14 residues. Germline CDR1 reads SQVTM; CDR2 reads ANQGSEA. CDR3 coding DNA: TGCAGCGTCGACTACGGGACCGCCAAAAACATTCAGTACTTC. It codes for CSVDYGTAKNIQYF.

This clonotype was recorded at least ten times. This chain uses TRBV5-1 with TRBJ2-3; D possibly corresponds to TRBD2 (5 bases). Germline CDR1 reads SGHRS; CDR2 reads YFSETQ. The V end lost 2 bases, the J end lost 1 base, and 8 bases lay between the germline ends. The CDR3 extends over 14 amino acids. The CDR3 loop is CASSLAARTDTQYF. The CDR3 DNA is TGCGCCAGCAGCTTAGCGGCCCGCACAGATACGCAGTATTTT.

The table lists this clonotype with a few counts. J is TRBJ1-1 and V is TRBV12-3 or TRBV12-4; D remains unclear. The CDR3 loop spans 13 amino acids. Trimming removed 6 bases from V and 1 base from J, with 9 bases in between. The CDR3 DNA reads as TGTGCCAGCAGACCACGGGGGAACACTGAAGCTTTCTTT. It encodes CASRPRGNTEAFF.

Only a few counts were recorded for this clonotype. V gene TRBV23-1 combines with J gene TRBJ1-1, with 7 bases identical to TRBD1. TRBV23-1 is an ORF, with its function uncertain. J gave up 6 bases and V 3 bases, and 7 bases lay outside the gene matches. CDR3 length: 14 residues. The CDR3 reads CASSHGQVISEAFF. The CDR3 bases are TGCGCCAGCAGTCACGGACAGGTGATATCTGAAGCTTTCTTT.

The V call is TRBV7-2, the J call TRBJ2-3; D may correspond to TRBD1 or TRBD2 (5 bases each). V dropped 2 bases and J dropped 6 bases, with 12 bases sitting between them. Germline-derived CDR1 and CDR2 are SGHTA and FQGNSA. The CDR3 totals 14 residues. CDR3 residues: CASSLTQGADTQYF. For the CDR3, the DNA is TGTGCCAGCAGCTTAACGCAGGGAGCGGATACGCAGTATTTT.

The V call is TRBV7-2, the J call TRBJ1-1; D is perhaps TRBD1 (5 bases). V lost 5 bases, J lost 0 bases, and 16 bases lay in between. The CDR3 is made up of 16 amino acids. Per the germline V gene, CDR1 is SGHTA and CDR2 is FQGNSA. The CDR3 sequence is CASSLGTGHMNTEAFF. The CDR3, as DNA: TGTGCCAGCAGCCTCGGGACGGGGCACATGAACACTGAAGCTTTCTTT.

This clonotype was found many times. The chain uses TRBV11-2 and TRBJ2-7; D perhaps matches TRBD2 (6 bases). From germline, CDR1 is SGHAT and CDR2 FQNNGV. The CDR3 consists of 13 residues. The V end lost 0 bases, the J end lost 6 bases, and 9 bases lay between the germline ends. In DNA form, the CDR3 reads TGTGCCAGCAGCTTAGATCGGGGGAGCGAGCAGTACTTC. Amino acid sequence: CASSLDRGSEQYF. Full variable domain (missing parts from reference TRBV11-2 and TRBJ2-7): EAGVAQSPRYKIIEKRQSVAFWCNPISGHATLYWYQQILGQGPKLLIQFQNNGVVDDSQLPKDRFSAERLKGVDSTLKIQPAKLEDSAVYLCASSLDRGSEQYFGPGTRLTVT.